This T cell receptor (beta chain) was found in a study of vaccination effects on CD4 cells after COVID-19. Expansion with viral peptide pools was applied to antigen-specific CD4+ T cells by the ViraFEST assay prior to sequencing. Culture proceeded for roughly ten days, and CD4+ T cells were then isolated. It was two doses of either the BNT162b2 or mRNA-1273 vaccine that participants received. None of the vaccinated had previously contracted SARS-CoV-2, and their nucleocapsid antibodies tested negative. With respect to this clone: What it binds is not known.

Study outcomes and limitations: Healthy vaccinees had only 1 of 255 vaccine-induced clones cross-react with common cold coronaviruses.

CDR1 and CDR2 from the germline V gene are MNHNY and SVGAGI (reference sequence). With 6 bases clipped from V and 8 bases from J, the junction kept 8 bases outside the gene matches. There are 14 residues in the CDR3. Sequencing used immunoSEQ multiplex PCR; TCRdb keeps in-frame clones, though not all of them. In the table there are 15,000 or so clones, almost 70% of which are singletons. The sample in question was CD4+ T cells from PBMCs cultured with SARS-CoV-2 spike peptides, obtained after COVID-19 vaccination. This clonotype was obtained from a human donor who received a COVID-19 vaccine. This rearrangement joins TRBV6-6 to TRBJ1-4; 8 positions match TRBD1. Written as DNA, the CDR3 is TGTGCCAGCAGGGCAGGGGGCCGGAGGGAAAAACTGTTTTTT. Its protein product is CASRAGGRREKLFF.